A selection of T cell receptor beta chains follows, all from one sample in a study of cytomegalovirus exposure and HLA in healthy donors. Assay used: immunoSEQ multiplex PCR; TCRdb lists only in-frame clones, some missing. Here the sample spans 150,000 to 200,000 clones, around 81% being singletons. Sequencing was done on a sample of PBMCs. These receptors all come from a man aged 18 to 29 in good health and CMV-seronegative. The CDR3 runs from the conserved cysteine through the conserved F or W. D genes are given only for firm matches. Clone size is not always given. Where it is, it says once, few, many or a class for expanded clones.

j_gene: TRBJ2-5
abundance: -
len: 14
v_gene: TRBV19
d_gene: TRBD1
CDR3nt: TGTGCCAGTAGTTACCATCAGGGGGTCGGGACCCAGTACTTC
CDR3aa: CASSYHQGVGTQYF

j_gene: TRBJ2-1
abundance: -
len: 13
v_gene: TRBV7-8
d_gene: TRBD1
CDR3nt: TGTGCCAGCAGCCCGTCCAGGGACAGGGAGCAGTTCTTC
CDR3aa: CASSPSRDREQFF

j_gene: TRBJ1-1
abundance: once
len: 13
v_gene: TRBV18
d_gene: -
CDR3nt: TGTGCCAGCGCCCCAGCGGGGAACACTGAAGCTTTCTTT
CDR3aa: CASAPAGNTEAFF

j_gene: TRBJ1-5
abundance: -
len: 14
v_gene: TRBV19
d_gene: TRBD1
CDR3nt: TGTGCCAGTAGTTCACAGGGGGCGGTTCAGCCCCAGCATTTT
CDR3aa: CASSSQGAVQPQHF

j_gene: TRBJ1-1
abundance: -
len: 14
v_gene: TRBV7-9
d_gene: TRBD1
CDR3nt: TGTGCCAGCAGCTTAGTCGACAGGGGTAATGAAGCTTTCTTT
CDR3aa: CASSLVDRGNEAFF

j_gene: TRBJ2-3
abundance: -
len: 16
v_gene: TRBV5-1
d_gene: -
CDR3nt: TGCGCCAGCAGCTTGGAGGTAGCGGAAGGCACAGATACGCAGTATTTT
CDR3aa: CASSLEVAEGTDTQYF

j_gene: TRBJ1-2
abundance: -
len: 15
v_gene: TRBV19
d_gene: TRBD1
CDR3nt: TGTGCCAGTAGTCCCCGGGACAGGGTAATGTATGGCTACACCTTC
CDR3aa: CASSPRDRVMYGYTF

j_gene: TRBJ1-2
abundance: -
len: 14
v_gene: TRBV19
d_gene: -
CDR3nt: TGTGCCAGTAGTTCCAGGGGCGAGGACTATGGCTACACCTTC
CDR3aa: CASSSRGEDYGYTF

j_gene: TRBJ1-5
abundance: -
len: 16
v_gene: TRBV11-3
d_gene: -
CDR3nt: TGTGCCAGCAGCTTAGGTCAGGGTTATGTGTTCTTGCCCCAGCATTTT
CDR3aa: CASSLGQGYVFLPQHF

j_gene: TRBJ2-2
abundance: -
len: 15
v_gene: TRBV7-2
d_gene: -
CDR3nt: TGTGCCAGCAGCTCGTGGACTACCAACACCGGGGAGCTGTTTTTT
CDR3aa: CASSSWTTNTGELFF

j_gene: TRBJ2-7
abundance: -
len: 12
v_gene: TRBV7-2
d_gene: TRBD1
CDR3nt: TGTGCCAGCAGCCGGGACAGGTCGTGGCAGTACTTC
CDR3aa: CASSRDRSWQYF

j_gene: TRBJ2-7
abundance: -
len: 15
v_gene: TRBV10-3
d_gene: TRBD2
CDR3nt: TGTGCCATCAGTGGATTAGCGGGAAGCTCCTACGAGCAGTACTTC
CDR3aa: CAISGLAGSSYEQYF

j_gene: TRBJ2-2
abundance: -
len: 16
v_gene: TRBV5-1
d_gene: TRBD2
CDR3nt: TGCGCCAGCAGCTCAACTAGCGGGGAGAACACCGGGGAGCTGTTTTTT
CDR3aa: CASSSTSGENTGELFF

j_gene: TRBJ1-5
abundance: -
len: 18
v_gene: TRBV6-9
d_gene: -
CDR3nt: TGTGCCAGCAGTTTCCCCGATGGGTGGGGACCCCGGGGGCAGCCCCAGCATTTT
CDR3aa: CASSFPDGWGPRGQPQHF

j_gene: TRBJ1-5
abundance: -
len: 13
v_gene: TRBV28
d_gene: -
CDR3nt: TGTGCCAGCAGACAGGGCCTCAATCAGCCCCAGCATTTT
CDR3aa: CASRQGLNQPQHF

j_gene: TRBJ2-7
abundance: few
len: 12
v_gene: TRBV11-2
d_gene: TRBD1
CDR3nt: TGTGCCAGCAGCATTCAGGGGGACGAGCAGTACTTC
CDR3aa: CASSIQGDEQYF

j_gene: TRBJ1-2
abundance: -
len: 14
v_gene: TRBV10-2
d_gene: TRBD1
CDR3nt: TGCGCCAGCCGAGACAGGGCTGATAACTATGGCTACACCTTC
CDR3aa: CASRDRADNYGYTF

j_gene: TRBJ2-4
abundance: once
len: 14
v_gene: TRBV5-1
d_gene: TRBD1
CDR3nt: TGCGCCAGCAGCGACAGGGGCCGAGCGGACATTCAGTACTTC
CDR3aa: CASSDRGRADIQYF

j_gene: TRBJ2-5
abundance: -
len: 19
v_gene: TRBV7-9
d_gene: TRBD1
CDR3nt: TGTGCCAGCAGCTTAGGATCGAGAGGGGGGACAGGGGGCCAAGAGACCCAGTACTTC
CDR3aa: CASSLGSRGGTGGQETQYF

j_gene: TRBJ1-2
abundance: -
len: 14
v_gene: TRBV5-4
d_gene: -
CDR3nt: TGTGCCAGCAGCTTAAAAGATAGTGCCTATGGCTACACCTTC
CDR3aa: CASSLKDSAYGYTF

j_gene: TRBJ1-3
abundance: few
len: 15
v_gene: TRBV5-1
d_gene: TRBD1
CDR3nt: TGCGCCAGCAGCTCAGGACAGGTTGGCGGAAACACCATATATTTT
CDR3aa: CASSSGQVGGNTIYF

j_gene: TRBJ1-5
abundance: -
len: 15
v_gene: TRBV19
d_gene: TRBD1
CDR3nt: TGTGCCAGTAGCCTCCGGGACAGGGAAGGACAGCCCCAGCATTTT
CDR3aa: CASSLRDREGQPQHF

j_gene: TRBJ2-5
abundance: once
len: 14
v_gene: TRBV6-1
d_gene: TRBD2
CDR3nt: TGTGCCAGCAGGACAAGCGGGGGTTACGAGACCCAGTACTTC
CDR3aa: CASRTSGGYETQYF

j_gene: TRBJ1-3
abundance: few
len: 14
v_gene: TRBV9
d_gene: TRBD1
CDR3nt: TGTGCCAGCAGCGCCGGGACAGAAAGAAACACCATATATTTT
CDR3aa: CASSAGTERNTIYF

j_gene: TRBJ2-1
abundance: few
len: 14
v_gene: TRBV4-3
d_gene: -
CDR3nt: TGCGCCAGCAGCCCGAGGGGGACCTACAATGAGCAGTTCTTC
CDR3aa: CASSPRGTYNEQFF

j_gene: TRBJ2-7
abundance: -
len: 18
v_gene: TRBV14
d_gene: TRBD2
CDR3nt: TGTGCCAGCAGCCAGTACCTAGCGGGGGGCCTTCCCGTCTACGAGCAGTACTTC
CDR3aa: CASSQYLAGGLPVYEQYF

j_gene: TRBJ2-1
abundance: -
len: 18
v_gene: TRBV15
d_gene: TRBD2
CDR3nt: TGTGCCACCAGCCTCCTCGGGGGGGGCCTCTGGTCTCTTAATGAGCAGTTCTTC
CDR3aa: CATSLLGGGLWSLNEQFF

j_gene: TRBJ1-6
abundance: -
len: 13
v_gene: TRBV19
d_gene: -
CDR3nt: TGTGCCAGCCAGGGGTTTTCGAGCTCACCCCTCCACTTT
CDR3aa: CASQGFSSSPLHF

j_gene: TRBJ2-3
abundance: -
len: 15
v_gene: TRBV9
d_gene: TRBD2
CDR3nt: TGTGCCAGCAGCGTAGGCGGGGGGGCAACAGATACGCAGTATTTT
CDR3aa: CASSVGGGATDTQYF

j_gene: TRBJ2-1
abundance: -
len: 16
v_gene: TRBV4-3
d_gene: TRBD2
CDR3nt: TGCGCCAGCAGCCAAGATGGGGCGGGGGTATACAATGAGCAGTTCTTC
CDR3aa: CASSQDGAGVYNEQFF

j_gene: TRBJ2-1
abundance: -
len: 15
v_gene: TRBV4-1
d_gene: TRBD2
CDR3nt: TGCGCCAGCAGCCAAGGTCTAGCGGTCTACAATGAGCAGTTCTTC
CDR3aa: CASSQGLAVYNEQFF

j_gene: TRBJ1-2
abundance: -
len: 13
v_gene: TRBV7-9
d_gene: TRBD1
CDR3nt: TGTGCCAGCAGCCAAGGGACAGGGTATGGCTACACCTTC
CDR3aa: CASSQGTGYGYTF

j_gene: TRBJ2-3
abundance: -
len: 14
v_gene: TRBV2
d_gene: -
CDR3nt: TGTGCCAGCAGTGTTAGCCCCCGCGCAGATACGCAGTATTTT
CDR3aa: CASSVSPRADTQYF

j_gene: TRBJ1-5
abundance: -
len: 15
v_gene: TRBV12-5
d_gene: TRBD1
CDR3nt: TGTGCTAGTGGAATTACAGGGGGAACCAATCAGCCCCAGCATTTT
CDR3aa: CASGITGGTNQPQHF

j_gene: TRBJ1-2
abundance: -
len: 15
v_gene: TRBV25-1
d_gene: -
CDR3nt: TGTGCCAGCAGTGAACAGGGGCAACTTAACTATGGCTACACCTTC
CDR3aa: CASSEQGQLNYGYTF

j_gene: TRBJ1-5
abundance: -
len: 14
v_gene: TRBV4-1
d_gene: TRBD1
CDR3nt: TGCGCCAGCAGCCCGGGACAGAGAAATCAGCCCCAGCATTTT
CDR3aa: CASSPGQRNQPQHF

j_gene: TRBJ1-1
abundance: -
len: 16
v_gene: TRBV9
d_gene: -
CDR3nt: TGTGCCAGCAGCACACCTCGAAAGGGGGGGAAGGATGAAGCTTTCTTT
CDR3aa: CASSTPRKGGKDEAFF

j_gene: TRBJ2-5
abundance: -
len: 13
v_gene: TRBV9
d_gene: -
CDR3nt: TGTGCCAGCAGCTTTGGGCTTGGTGAGACCCAGTACTTC
CDR3aa: CASSFGLGETQYF

j_gene: TRBJ1-2
abundance: once
len: 15
v_gene: TRBV19
d_gene: -
CDR3nt: TGTGCCAGTAGTATAGGGGGTCAGGCGGGCTATGGCTACACCTTC
CDR3aa: CASSIGGQAGYGYTF

j_gene: TRBJ1-1
abundance: -
len: 17
v_gene: TRBV7-9
d_gene: -
CDR3nt: TGTTCCAGCAGCTCGGTTGGGAGACAAACTTCGAACACTGAAGCTTTCTTT
CDR3aa: CSSSSVGRQTSNTEAFF

j_gene: TRBJ2-7
abundance: -
len: 13
v_gene: TRBV6-5
d_gene: TRBD1
CDR3nt: TGTGCCAGCAGATTAACAGGGGCCTACGAGCAGTACTTC
CDR3aa: CASRLTGAYEQYF

j_gene: TRBJ2-3
abundance: -
len: 17
v_gene: TRBV9
d_gene: TRBD2
CDR3nt: TGTGCCAGCAGCGTAGGTCGGGAGGGCCTCCGCACAGATACGCAGTATTTT
CDR3aa: CASSVGREGLRTDTQYF